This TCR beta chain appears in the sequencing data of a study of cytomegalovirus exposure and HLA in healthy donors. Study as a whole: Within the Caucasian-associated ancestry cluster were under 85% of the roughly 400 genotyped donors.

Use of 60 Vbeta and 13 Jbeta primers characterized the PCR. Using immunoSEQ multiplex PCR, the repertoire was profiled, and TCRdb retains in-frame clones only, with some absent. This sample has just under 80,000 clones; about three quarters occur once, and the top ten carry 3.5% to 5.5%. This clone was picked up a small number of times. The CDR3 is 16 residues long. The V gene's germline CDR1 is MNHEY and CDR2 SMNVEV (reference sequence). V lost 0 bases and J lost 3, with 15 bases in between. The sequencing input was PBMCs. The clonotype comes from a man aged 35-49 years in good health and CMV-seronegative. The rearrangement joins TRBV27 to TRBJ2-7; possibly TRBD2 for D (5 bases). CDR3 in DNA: TGTGCCAGCAGTTTATCCGGCGGGCGGGCTTTCTACGAGCAGTACTTC. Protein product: CASSLSGGRAFYEQYF.